Sequencing of this T cell receptor (beta chain) was carried out in a study of identical twins. Only a few counts were recorded for this clonotype. V was pared by 2 bases and J by 1 base, with 11 bases between. This CDR3 has 15 amino acids. Germline V gives CDR1 MNHNS, CDR2 SASEGT. In TCRdb, the 5' RACE reads were re-called with MiXCR into one record per CDR3 protein. Of about 720,000 distinct CDR3 sequences in the sample, 8.5% to 9% were seen once. The data were also submitted as part of a second study, on yellow fever vaccine responses in identical twins.

The sequenced sample consisted of PBMCs. This sequence was found in a woman aged 18-29 years in good health. The rearrangement joins TRBV6-1 to TRBJ2-5; D gene uncertain. CDR3 nucleotide sequence: TGTGCCAGCAGTGAACTTTTGGGTCTCCAAGAGACCCAGTACTTC. The encoded protein is CASSELLGLQETQYF.